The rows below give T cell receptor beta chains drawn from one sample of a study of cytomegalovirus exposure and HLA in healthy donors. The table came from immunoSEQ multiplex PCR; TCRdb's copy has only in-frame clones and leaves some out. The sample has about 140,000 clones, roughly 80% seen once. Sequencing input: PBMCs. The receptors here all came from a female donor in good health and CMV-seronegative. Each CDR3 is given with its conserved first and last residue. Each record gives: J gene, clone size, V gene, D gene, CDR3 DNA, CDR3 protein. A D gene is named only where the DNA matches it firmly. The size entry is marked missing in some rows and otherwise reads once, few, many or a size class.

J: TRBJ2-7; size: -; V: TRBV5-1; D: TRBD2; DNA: TGCGCCAGCAGAAGACTTCTAGCGGGAGGGAACCCGAGCTCCTACGAGCAGTACTTC; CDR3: CASRRLLAGGNPSSYEQYF
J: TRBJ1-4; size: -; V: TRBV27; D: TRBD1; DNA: TGTGCCAGCAGTCCTTGGACAGGGGTTGAAAAACTGTTTTTT; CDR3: CASSPWTGVEKLFF
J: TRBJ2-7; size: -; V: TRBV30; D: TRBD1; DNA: TGTGCCTGGAGTGGCAGGGGGCGCAGCTACGAGCAGTACTTC; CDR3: CAWSGRGRSYEQYF
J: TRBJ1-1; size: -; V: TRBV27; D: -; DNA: TGTGCCAGCGGACTTCGGGGGGCGCTGAACACTGAAGCTTTCTTT; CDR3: CASGLRGALNTEAFF
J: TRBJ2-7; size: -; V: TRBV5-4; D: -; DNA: TGTGCCAGCAGCTTAACAGGGAGCTCCTACGAGCAGTACTTC; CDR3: CASSLTGSSYEQYF
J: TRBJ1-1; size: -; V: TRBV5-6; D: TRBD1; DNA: TGTGCCAGCAGCCACCAACAGGGGATGAGCACTGAAGCTTTCTTT; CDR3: CASSHQQGMSTEAFF
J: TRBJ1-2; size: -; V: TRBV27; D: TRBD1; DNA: TGTGCCAGCAGTTCCGACAGGGCCCCTAACTATGGCTACACCTTC; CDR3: CASSSDRAPNYGYTF
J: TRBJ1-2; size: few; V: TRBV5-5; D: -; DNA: TGTGCCAGCAGCTTAAGGGGACAAGTAGGTGGCTACACCTTC; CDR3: CASSLRGQVGGYTF
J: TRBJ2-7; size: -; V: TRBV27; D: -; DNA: TGTGCCAGCAGTACATGGGGGCCCGCCTACGAGCAGTACTTC; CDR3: CASSTWGPAYEQYF
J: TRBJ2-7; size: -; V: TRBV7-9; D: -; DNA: TGTGCCAGCAGCTTAATCCGAGAGAATTTATACGAGCAGTACTTC; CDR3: CASSLIRENLYEQYF
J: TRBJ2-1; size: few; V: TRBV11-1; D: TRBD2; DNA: TGTGCCAGTCGGACGGGACTAGACTACAATGAGCAGTTCTTC; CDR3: CASRTGLDYNEQFF
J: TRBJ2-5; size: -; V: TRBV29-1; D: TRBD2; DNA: TGCAGCCTAAGGCGGGAGGGCCAGGAGACCCAGTACTTC; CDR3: CSLRREGQETQYF
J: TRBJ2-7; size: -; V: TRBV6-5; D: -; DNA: TGTGCCAGCAGTTACTCGGGGAGGCGGGTATCCTACGAGCAGTACTTC; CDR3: CASSYSGRRVSYEQYF
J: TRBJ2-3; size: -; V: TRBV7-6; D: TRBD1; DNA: TGTGCCAGCAGCCTACGGGGACAGAGCACAGATACGCAGTATTTT; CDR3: CASSLRGQSTDTQYF
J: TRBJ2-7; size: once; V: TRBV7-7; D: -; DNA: TGTGCCAGCAGCTTAGGGGGGCTTTACGAGCAGTACTTC; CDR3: CASSLGGLYEQYF
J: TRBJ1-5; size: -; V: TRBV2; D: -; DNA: TGTGCCAGCAGTGTGGGCAGGGCAGGGGATTATAGCAATCAGCCCCAGCATTTT; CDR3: CASSVGRAGDYSNQPQHF
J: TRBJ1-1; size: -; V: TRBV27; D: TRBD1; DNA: TGTGCCAGCAGTCTAGGACAGGGGTATGATCCGAACACTGAAGCTTTCTTT; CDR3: CASSLGQGYDPNTEAFF
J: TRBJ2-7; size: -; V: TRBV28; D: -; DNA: TGTGCCAGCAGTTTGGGGGGGCCCTACGAGCAGTACTTC; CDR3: CASSLGGPYEQYF
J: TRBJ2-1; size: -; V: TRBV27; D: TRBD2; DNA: TGTGCCAGCAGCTGGACTAGCGGGGGAGACAATGAGCAGTTCTTC; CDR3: CASSWTSGGDNEQFF
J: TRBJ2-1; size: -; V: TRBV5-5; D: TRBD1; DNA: TGTGCCAGCAGCGGGAGACAGGGTTACAATGAGCAGTTCTTC; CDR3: CASSGRQGYNEQFF
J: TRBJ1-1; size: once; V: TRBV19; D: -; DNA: TGTGCCAGTAGTATTGGAGGTTCAAACACTGAAGCTTTCTTT; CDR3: CASSIGGSNTEAFF
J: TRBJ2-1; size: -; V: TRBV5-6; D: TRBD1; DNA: TGTGCCAGCAGTTCCCGCTGGGACAGGGGAGCGGACAATGAGCAGTTCTTC; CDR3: CASSSRWDRGADNEQFF
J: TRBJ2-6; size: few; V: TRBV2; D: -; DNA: TGTGCCAGCAGGGCAGGGGAACTCTCTGGGGCCAACGTCCTGACTTTC; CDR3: CASRAGELSGANVLTF
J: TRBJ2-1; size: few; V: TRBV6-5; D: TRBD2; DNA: TGTGCCAGCAGGATAGCGGGAGGGTACAATGAGCAGTTCTTC; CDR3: CASRIAGGYNEQFF
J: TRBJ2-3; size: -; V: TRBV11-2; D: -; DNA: TGTGCCAGCAGCGACATTGATCCGCAGTATTTT; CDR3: CASSDIDPQYF
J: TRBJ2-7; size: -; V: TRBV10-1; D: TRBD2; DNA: TGCGCCAGCATGGGGGGGGACGGCACCTACGAGCAGTACTTC; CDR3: CASMGGDGTYEQYF
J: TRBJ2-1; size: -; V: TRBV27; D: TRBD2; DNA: TGTGCCAGCAGTCCCATGGCGGGAGGGCCCTTGAATGAGCAGTTCTTC; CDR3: CASSPMAGGPLNEQFF
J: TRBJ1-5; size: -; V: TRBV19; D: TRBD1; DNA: TGTGCCAGTAGTCGGGACAGTCAAAATTATCAGCCCCAGCATTTT; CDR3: CASSRDSQNYQPQHF
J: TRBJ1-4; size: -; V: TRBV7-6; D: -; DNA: TGTGCCAGCAGCTTGGGGGGGGAGGTGAACGAAAAACTGTTTTTT; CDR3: CASSLGGEVNEKLFF
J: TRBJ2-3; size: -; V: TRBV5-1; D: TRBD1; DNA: TGCGCCAGCAGCGCGGGACAGGGGGGGCCAGATACGCAGTATTTT; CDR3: CASSAGQGGPDTQYF
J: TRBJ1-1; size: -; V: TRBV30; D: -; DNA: TGTGCCTGGAGTATAGCGCCCGGCACTGAAGCTTTCTTT; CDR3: CAWSIAPGTEAFF
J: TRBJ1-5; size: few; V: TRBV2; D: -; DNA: TGTGCCAGCCAACGCGCGGACAGCACCAATCAGCCCCAGCATTTT; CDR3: CASQRADSTNQPQHF
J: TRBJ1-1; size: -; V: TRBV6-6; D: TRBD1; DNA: TGTGCCAGCAGTTACCGTGGCAGGGGGGACACTGAAGCTTTCTTT; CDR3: CASSYRGRGDTEAFF
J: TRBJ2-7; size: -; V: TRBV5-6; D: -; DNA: TGTGCCAGCTTCCGTTCTAGCTCCTACGAGCAGTACTTC; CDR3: CASFRSSSYEQYF
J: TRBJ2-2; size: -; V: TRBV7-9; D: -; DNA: TGTGCCAGCAGCCCAACAGTGTACGACACCGGGGAGCTGTTTTTT; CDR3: CASSPTVYDTGELFF
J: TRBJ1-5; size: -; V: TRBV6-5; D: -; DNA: TGTGCCAGCAGTTACGCGGTCAATCAGCCCCAGCATTTT; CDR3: CASSYAVNQPQHF
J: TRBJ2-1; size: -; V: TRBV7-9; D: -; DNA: TGTGCCAGCAGCTTTCCCTCCTTCTACAATGAGCAGTTCTTC; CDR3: CASSFPSFYNEQFF
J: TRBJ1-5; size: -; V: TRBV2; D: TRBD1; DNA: TGTGCCACTAGAACAGGGGCCGAAAGCCAGCCCCAGCATTTT; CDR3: CATRTGAESQPQHF
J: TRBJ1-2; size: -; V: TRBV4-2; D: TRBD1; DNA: TGTGCCAGCAGCTTACGAGGGACAGGGGGGGACTATGGCTACACCTTC; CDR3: CASSLRGTGGDYGYTF
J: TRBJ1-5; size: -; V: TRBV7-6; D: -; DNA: TGTGCCAGCAGCTTAGGGGGGACACTTTATAGCAATCAGCCCCAGCATTTT; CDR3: CASSLGGTLYSNQPQHF
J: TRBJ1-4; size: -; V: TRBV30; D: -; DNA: TGTGCCTGGCAAGGAGCGGAGGTGTTTTTT; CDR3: CAWQGAEVFF
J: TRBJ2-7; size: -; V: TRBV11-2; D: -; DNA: TGTGCCAGCAGCTTTGGGCAGGGTACTTACGAGCAGTACTTC; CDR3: CASSFGQGTYEQYF
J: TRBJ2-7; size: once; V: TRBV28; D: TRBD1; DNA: TGTGCCAGCAGTTTAGTGGGGACAGCGTACGAGCAGTACTTC; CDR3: CASSLVGTAYEQYF
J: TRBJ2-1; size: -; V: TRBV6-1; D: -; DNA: TGTGCCAGCAGTATTCGACAAACTAATGAGCAGTTCTTC; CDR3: CASSIRQTNEQFF
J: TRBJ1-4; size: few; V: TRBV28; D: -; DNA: TGTGCCAGCAGACGCTCCTCGGGGGTTCCATCTGAAAAACTGTTTTTT; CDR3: CASRRSSGVPSEKLFF
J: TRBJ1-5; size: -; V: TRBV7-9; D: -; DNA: TGTGCCAGCAGCGCAGCAACAGGGATAAATCAGCCCCAGCATTTT; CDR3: CASSAATGINQPQHF
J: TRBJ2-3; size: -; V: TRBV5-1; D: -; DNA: TGCGCCAGCAGCTTGGATAGCGGAGGGGCCGTCTATACGCAGTATTTT; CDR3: CASSLDSGGAVYTQYF
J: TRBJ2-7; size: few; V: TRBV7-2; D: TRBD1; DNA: TGTGCCAGCAGCTTAGGGCGGGACAGGGTCTACGAGCAGTACTTC; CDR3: CASSLGRDRVYEQYF
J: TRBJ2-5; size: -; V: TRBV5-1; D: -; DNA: TGCGCCAGCAGCTTAGATCACGGTCTACAAGAGACCCAGTACTTC; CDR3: CASSLDHGLQETQYF
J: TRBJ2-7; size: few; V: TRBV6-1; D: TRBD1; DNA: TGTGCCAGCAGGTCAGGGGGCATTGGATACGAGCAGTACTTC; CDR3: CASRSGGIGYEQYF
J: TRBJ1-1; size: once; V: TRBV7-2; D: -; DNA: TGTGCCAGCAGTTCAGGCATGAACACTGAAGCTTTCTTT; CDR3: CASSSGMNTEAFF
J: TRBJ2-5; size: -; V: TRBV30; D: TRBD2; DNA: TGTGCCTGGAGTGAGGGACTAGCGGGAGGAAGGGAGACCCAGTACTTC; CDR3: CAWSEGLAGGRETQYF